The 27 T cell receptor beta chains below all came from one sample that was sequenced in a study of read filtering for tumor transcriptome and immune sequencing. From 350 to 500 ng of RNA, a library with molecular barcoded alpha/delta and beta/gamma adaptors was made. TCRdb ran MiXCR on the reads and lists one entry per CDR3 protein. Altogether around 130,000 distinct CDR3 sequences are present, about 13% being singletons, with the ten largest covering approximately 8%. Sequencing input: a population of CD138-negative cells sorted from bone marrow. These receptors all come from a donor aged 40 or older with multiple myeloma.

This clonotype was recorded many times. The V gene is TRBV19, the J gene TRBJ2-2, with 10 nucleotides matching TRBD1. Per germline, CDR1 LNHDA and CDR2 SQIVND (reference sequence). The V gene end was trimmed by 9 bases and the J gene end by 4 bases; junction bases not matched to a gene: 5. This CDR3 comprises 14 residues. The DNA of the CDR3 is TGTGCCAGCACCGGGGACAGGGGCACCGGGGAGCTGTTTTTT. Protein sequence: CASTGDRGTGELFF.

This chain connects TRBV4-3 to TRBJ2-7; D is unclear. The CDR3 length is 14 residues. The ends were cut back, 0 bases at V and 7 bases at J, with 13 bases in the middle. Germline lookup yields CDR1 LGHNA and CDR2 YSLEER. CDR3 DNA: TGCGCCAGCAGCCAAGACTTCATGGTAAGGGAGCAGTACTTC. This gives the protein CASSQDFMVREQYF.

There are a few counts of this clonotype. This sequence joins TRBV7-2 and TRBJ2-2; D uncertain. Per germline, CDR1 SGHTA and CDR2 FQGNSA. The CDR3 runs to 13 residues. The ends were cut back, 4 bases at V and 2 bases at J, with 5 bases in the middle. CDR3 nucleotide sequence: TGTGCCAGCAGCTCCCCTAACACCGGGGAGCTGTTTTTT. Translating it yields CASSSPNTGELFF.

Ten or more counts support this clonotype. The chain links TRBV2 to TRBJ1-2; D is possibly TRBD1 (6 bases). The CDR3 runs 16 residues. Trimming removed 6 bases at V and 0 bases at J, with 17 bases between. Germline values: CDR1 SNHLY, CDR2 FYNNEI. The CDR3 sequence is CASRFPTGYANYGYTF. The CDR3 region has the DNA TGTGCCAGCAGGTTTCCGACAGGCTACGCTAACTATGGCTACACCTTC.

This chain links TRBV7-8 with TRBJ2-1, with 12 positions matching TRBD2. Trimming removed 4 bases from V and 11 bases from J; junction bases left unmatched: 12. Germline CDR1 and CDR2: SGHVS and FQNEAQ. The CDR3 runs to 16 residues. The CDR3 coding sequence is TGTGCCAGCAGCTCCAGCACGACTAGCGGGAGAGGCCAGCAGTTCTTC. Residues: CASSSSTTSGRGQQFF.

This clonotype was observed a few times. The chain uses TRBV12-3 or TRBV12-4 and TRBJ2-1; the match to TRBD2 covers 7 bases. The CDR3 contains 15 residues. J was trimmed by 7 bases and V by 3 bases; bases with no gene match: 9. CDR3 DNA sequence: TGTGCCAGCAGTTTGCGGGCGGGAGTTGTAAATGAGCAGTTCTTC. Encoded protein: CASSLRAGVVNEQFF.

About this clonotype itself: A clone one base away is much larger, so this may be a read error. The final CDR3 position lacks the conserved phenylalanine or tryptophan, pointing to a likely read error. The DNA of the CDR3 is TGTGCCAGCAGCTCCGACCGGAGGAGCACTGAAGCTTTCTCT. It is translated as CASSSDRRSTEAFS. V is TRBV5-5 and J is TRBJ1-1; D not resolved. Germline CDR1 SGHKS, CDR2 YYEKEE (reference sequence). The V end was cut by 3 bases, the J end by 4 bases, with 13 bases between. CDR3 size: 14 residues.

A note on this clonotype: A read error is possible here, since a much larger clone lies one base away. The CDR3, as DNA: TGCAGTGCTAGAGATCGAGAAGGGGGCCCCTACAATGAGCGGCTCTTC. It encodes CSARDREGGPYNERLF. This chain links TRBV20-1 with TRBJ2-1, with 7 bases aligning to TRBD1. CDR3 size: 16 residues. Germline CDR1 and CDR2: DFQATT and SNEGSKA (reference sequence).

Note on this clonotype: This likely traces to a read error, being one base from a far larger clone. The rearrangement uses TRBV11-1 and TRBJ2-1; the D is unclear. From germline, CDR1 is SGHAT and CDR2 FQDESV (reference sequence). The CDR3 runs to 13 residues. Deletions cut 5 bases from V and 7 bases from J, with 12 bases between. The CDR3 nucleotides are TGTGCCAGCAGCATACCGCCTTCTAATGAGCAGTTCTTC. It specifies CASSIPPSNEQFF.

To note about this clonotype: A much larger clone sits a single nucleotide away, making a read error possible. V and J are TRBV20-1 and TRBJ2-5, with TRBD1 matching 9 bases. The length of the CDR3 is 15 residues. Germline V CDR1 and CDR2: DFQATT, SNEGSKA (reference sequence). The CDR3 DNA follows: TGCACTGCCAGTCCCGGGACAGGGTTGGTTGAGACCCAGTACTTC. Translation gives CTASPGTGLVETQYF.

This clonotype has at least ten counts. This chain connects TRBV2 to TRBJ1-5; D is undetermined. Germline CDR1 and CDR2: SNHLY and FYNNEI. V lost 8 bases, J lost 6 bases, and 17 bases lay in between. The CDR3 sequence is 14 residues long. In DNA form, the CDR3 reads TGTGCCAGCGCCTCGGAAGTTTCTGGTCAGCCCCAGCATTTT. Its protein is CASASEVSGQPQHF.

As regards this clonotype: This may arise from a read error, as a much more abundant clone is one base away. The rearrangement joins TRBV12-3 or TRBV12-4 to TRBJ1-4, with unresolved D. There are 12 residues in the CDR3. CDR3 nucleotides: TGTGCCAGCAGCCTCAGTAACGAAAGACTGTTTTTT. This codes for CASSLSNERLFF.

This clonotype was counted between two and nine times. A much larger clone differs from this one at a single base, so this may be a read error. The V call is TRBV2, the J call TRBJ2-2; 8 bases match TRBD1. The V segment lost 11 bases and the J segment 6 bases; nucleotides outside the gene matches: 14. The CDR3 contains 15 residues. The germline gives CDR1 SNHLY, CDR2 FYNNEI. The DNA for the CDR3 is TGTGCCTTCCAACCCCAGGGGGCGCTTGCCGGGGAGCTGTTTTTT. Residues: CAFQPQGALAGELFF.

The V gene is TRBV19, the J gene TRBJ2-1, with D maybe TRBD2 (6 bases). The germline gives CDR1 LNHDA, CDR2 SQIVND (reference sequence). The CDR3 is 16 residues long. The V end lost 7 bases, the J end lost 4 bases, and 20 bases lay between the germline ends. Here the CDR3 DNA reads TGTGCCAGTAAGGGGACTGAAGGGAGCGGTTACAATGAGCAGTTCTTC. This translates into CASKGTEGSGYNEQFF.

This clonotype has only a few counts. A much bigger clone sits one base away, suggesting this may be a read error. CDR3 nucleotide sequence: TGCAGTGCTAGAGAGGTGGGGTGGGGCTACGATGAGCAGTTCTTC. Encoded protein: CSAREVGWGYDEQFF. This chain links TRBV20-1 with TRBJ2-1, with a possible D match to TRBD1 (5 bases). The V gene's germline CDR1 is DFQATT and CDR2 SNEGSKA (reference sequence). The CDR3 extends over 15 amino acids.

There are a few counts of this clonotype. V and J are TRBV4-2 and TRBJ2-5; weak D call: TRBD2 (5 bases). CDR3 length: 15 amino acids. Trimming took 4 bases from V and 3 from J, leaving 15 bases between them. Germline-derived CDR1 and CDR2 are LGHNA and YNFKEQ. The CDR3 DNA sequence: TGTGCCAGCAGCCTACGGCGGGCACCTGAAGAGACCCAGTACTTC. Amino acid sequence: CASSLRRAPEETQYF.

At least ten counts were recorded for this clonotype. The V and J genes are TRBV6-5 and TRBJ2-6, with D perhaps TRBD1 (6 bases). This CDR3 spans 15 amino acids. Germline V gene data show CDR1 as MNHEY and CDR2 as SVGAGI. Deletions cut 5 bases from V and 3 bases from J, with 11 bases between. In DNA, the CDR3 is TGTGCCAGCAGTACACAGGGATTTGGGGCCAACGTCCTGACTTTC. Protein product: CASSTQGFGANVLTF.

This clonotype was seen at least ten times. The J gene is TRBJ1-5, the V gene TRBV4-2; the D is unclear. The CDR3 contains 16 residues. CDR1 LGHNA and CDR2 YNFKEQ come from the germline V gene. Trimming shortened V by 0 bases and J by 0 bases, and 9 bases separated the two germline ends. CDR3 bases: TGTGCCAGCAGCCAAGATTTGGTATATAGCAATCAGCCCCAGCATTTT. Protein product: CASSQDLVYSNQPQHF.

Many counts were recorded for this clonotype. This chain links TRBV11-2 with TRBJ2-1, with D tentatively TRBD1 (6 bases). V was clipped by 1 base and J by 15 bases, with 13 bases between them. This CDR3 is 12 amino acids long. Germline CDR1 SGHAT, CDR2 FQNNGV. CDR3 residues: CASSLGAGELFF. The DNA for the CDR3 is TGTGCCAGCAGCTTAGGAGCAGGGGAATTGTTCTTC.

This clonotype came up many times. V usage is TRBV7-9 and J usage is TRBJ2-7; D is unclear. This CDR3 is built from 14 residues. V dropped 2 bases and J dropped 0 bases, with 8 bases sitting between them. From germline, CDR1 is SEHNR and CDR2 FQNEAQ (reference sequence). The CDR3 bases are TGTGCCAGCAGCTTAATGGGTAGCTCCTACGAGCAGTACTTC. Translation gives CASSLMGSSYEQYF.

In this sample, this clonotype turned up many times. The chain is built from TRBV11-2 and TRBJ2-1; D unresolved. The CDR3 has 14 amino acids. V dropped 3 bases and J dropped 1 base, with 7 bases sitting between them. CDR1 is SGHAT, CDR2 FQNNGV, per germline. CDR3 loop: CASSLAGSYNEQFF. Here the CDR3 DNA reads TGTGCCAGCAGCTTGGCCGGTTCCTACAATGAGCAGTTCTTC. The full variable domain, in which reference TRBV11-2 and TRBJ2-1 provide the parts outside the CDR3, is EAGVAQSPRYKIIEKRQSVAFWCNPISGHATLYWYQQILGQGPKLLIQFQNNGVVDDSQLPKDRFSAERLKGVDSTLKIQPAKLEDSAVYLCASSLAGSYNEQFFGPGTRLTVL.

This clonotype was observed a few times. The junction and the germline gene differ at one end; a read error may be behind it. The V call is TRBV24-1, the J call TRBJ2-7; 9 bases fit TRBD1. CDR1 is KGHDR and CDR2 is SFDVKD in the germline V gene. The CDR3 runs 14 residues. The CDR3 nucleotides are TGTGCCTCCAGTGATTTACGACAGGGGGACGGGCAGTACTTC. This translates into CASSDLRQGDGQYF.

At least ten counts were recorded for this clonotype. The genes are TRBV20-1 and TRBJ1-3; unclear D gene. The CDR3 covers 15 residues. Per the germline V gene, CDR1 is DFQATT and CDR2 is SNEGSKA (reference sequence). Trimming removed 0 bases at V and 0 bases at J, with 9 bases between. The CDR3 here is CSAREGVLSGNTIYF. The CDR3 DNA reads as TGCAGTGCTAGAGAGGGAGTCCTCTCTGGAAACACCATATATTTT.

This clonotype was found many times. This chain uses TRBV11-2 with TRBJ2-7, with 8 bases fitting TRBD2. This CDR3 contains 16 residues. Germline lookup yields CDR1 SGHAT and CDR2 FQNNGV. V shed 0 bases and J 2 bases; nucleotides not matched to a gene: 6. In nucleotides, the CDR3 is TGTGCCAGCAGCTTAGAGCCCGGGACTAGTACCTACGAGCAGTACTTC. Translating it yields CASSLEPGTSTYEQYF.

The sample holds many counts of this clonotype. This sequence joins TRBV29-1 and TRBJ1-4; possibly TRBD1 for D (6 bases). The ends were cut back, 5 bases at V and 8 bases at J, with 15 bases in the middle. There are 13 residues in the CDR3. CDR1 and CDR2 from the germline V gene are SQVTM and ANQGSEA. CDR3 in amino acids: CSVRDRSREKLFF. The CDR3 DNA is TGCAGCGTTCGAGACAGGTCTCGGGAAAAACTGTTTTTT.

This clonotype occurred many times. The rearrangement uses TRBV30 and TRBJ1-5; 9 bases are shared with TRBD1. V gave up 0 bases and J gave up 4 bases; unmatched junction bases: 7. CDR3 length: 16 residues. The germline V gene encodes CDR1 GTSNPN and CDR2 SVGIG (reference sequence). The DNA for the CDR3 is TGTGCCTGGAGTGTACCGCAACAGGGGGCAAATCAGCCCCAGCATTTT. Its translation is CAWSVPQQGANQPQHF.

In the case of this clonotype: A junction boundary mismatches the germline segment, possibly from a read error. The rearrangement joins TRBV29-1 to TRBJ2-2, with TRBD2 matching 15 bases. This CDR3 spans 17 amino acids. Germline loops: CDR1 SQVTM, CDR2 ANQGSEA. The CDR3 here is CSVPGTSGRNPTGELLF. The DNA for the CDR3 is TGCAGCGTCCCCGGGACTAGCGGGAGGAACCCCACCGGGGAGCTGCTTTTT.